This TCR beta chain was recovered during a study of T and B cells in COVID-19 patients. Overall study: Blood was sampled from COVID-19 patients who were either actively infected or recovered.

By its share, this clonotype is medium-sized. The germline V and J ends were trimmed by 4 bases and 1 base, with 7 bases remaining between them. The CDR3 totals 13 residues. Germline V gene lookup returns CDR1 LNHNV and CDR2 YYDKDF (reference sequence). BIOMED2 TRB-A/B primer pools were used in multiplex TRB PCR. One entry per CDR3 protein results from TCRdb running MiXCR on the multiplex PCR reads. The profile shows 6,000 or so distinct CDR3 sequences, approximately 36% of them singletons. Each TRB amplification used about 230-550 ng of genomic DNA from blood. Material: blood. The chain links TRBV15 to TRBJ1-1; D call uncertain. The clonotype originates from a human donor with active COVID-19. The CDR3 here is CATSISRNTEAFF. CDR3 nucleotide sequence: TGTGCCACCAGCATCTCTCGGAACACTGAAGCTTTCTTT.